These T cell receptor beta chains were read from a single sample in a study of T cell responses to AZD1222 COVID-19 vaccine. Repertoires were generated with immunoSEQ multiplex PCR, while TCRdb's copy carries only in-frame clones and drops some. The sample holds some 100,000 clones, about 87% seen once. The source material was peripheral blood, sampled on day 0 of MenACWY control vaccination. The receptors come from an adult in good health. Both conserved end residues are part of each CDR3. The order of the fields is V gene, J gene, clone size, D gene, CDR3 DNA, CDR3 protein. D genes are given only for firm matches. Rows may omit the clone size; those that give it use once, few, many or a size class.

TRBV4-1	TRBJ1-1	NA	NA	TGCGCCAGCAGCGACAGCTACACTGAAGCTTTCTTT	CASSDSYTEAFF
TRBV30	TRBJ1-4	few	NA	TGTGCCTGGAACGTGCGGTTTAATGAAAAACTGTTTTTT	CAWNVRFNEKLFF
TRBV7-8	TRBJ2-5	few	NA	TGTGCCAGCAGCCTTACCCCCCTCGGGGCGGCGGAGACCCAGTACTTC	CASSLTPLGAAETQYF
TRBV7-3	TRBJ1-1	NA	NA	TGTGCCAGCAGCTCACAGGGAGGAAATACTGAAGCTTTCTTT	CASSSQGGNTEAFF
TRBV30	TRBJ2-1	NA	NA	TGTGCCTGGAGGACTCTAAATGAGCAGTTCTTC	CAWRTLNEQFF
TRBV7-2	TRBJ2-1	NA	TRBD2	TGTGCCAGCAGCTTATGGACTAGCGGGAGGGAGAAGTTCTTC	CASSLWTSGREKFF
TRBV7-2	TRBJ1-1	NA	NA	TGTGCCAGCAGCTTGAATGGGCCAGCGACGGGCACTGAAGCTTTCTTT	CASSLNGPATGTEAFF
TRBV7-9	TRBJ2-7	NA	NA	TGTGCCAGCAGCCAGACTTACTACGAGCAGTACTTC	CASSQTYYEQYF
TRBV19	TRBJ1-1	NA	NA	TGTGCCAGTAGTCTCTCACAGGGACGGGGCACTGAAGCTTTCTTT	CASSLSQGRGTEAFF
TRBV10-2	TRBJ2-3	NA	NA	TGCGCCAGCAGTCTGACTACTAGCACAGATACGCAGTATTTT	CASSLTTSTDTQYF
TRBV3-1/TRBV3-2	TRBJ1-4	NA	NA	TGTGCCAGCAGCCAGGGACTTCATGAAAAACTGTTTTTT	CASSQGLHEKLFF
TRBV28	TRBJ2-5	few	NA	TGTGCCAGCAGTTCCTCGACAAAAGAGACCCAGTACTTC	CASSSSTKETQYF
TRBV7-6	TRBJ1-2	NA	NA	TGTGCCAGCAGCTCGGTTCGGGGGGACGACTATGGCTACACCTTC	CASSSVRGDDYGYTF
TRBV14	TRBJ2-5	NA	NA	TGTGCCAGCAGCCAAGTTGAGACCCAGTACTTC	CASSQVETQYF
TRBV30	TRBJ2-5	once	NA	TGTGCCTGGAGTGTACTTGGCAGGGGAGGAGAGACCCAGTACTTC	CAWSVLGRGGETQYF
TRBV24-1	TRBJ1-4	NA	NA	TGTGCCACCAGTGGGGGAAAGGGCGGAACTAATGAAAAACTGTTTTTT	CATSGGKGGTNEKLFF
TRBV10-1	TRBJ2-7	NA	NA	TGCGCCAGCAGCTTCGGGGACGAGCAGTACTTC	CASSFGDEQYF
TRBV11-3	TRBJ2-7	NA	NA	TGTGCCAGCAGCCCGAATTCGGACAACTCCTACGAGCAGTACTTC	CASSPNSDNSYEQYF
TRBV9	TRBJ1-6	NA	TRBD1	TGTGCCAGCAGCCTAGGGGGCGCGGATTCACCCCTCCACTTT	CASSLGGADSPLHF
TRBV27	TRBJ1-2	NA	TRBD1	TGTGCCAGCAGTGCCACGGGACAGGCGCCTTATGGCTACACCTTC	CASSATGQAPYGYTF
TRBV19	TRBJ1-6	NA	NA	TGTGCCAGTAGTATGGGCGGGAATTCACCCCTCCACTTT	CASSMGGNSPLHF
TRBV7-9	TRBJ2-7	NA	NA	TGTGCCAGCAGTCGAGGGCAGGGGACCTACGAGCAGTACTTC	CASSRGQGTYEQYF
TRBV10-3	TRBJ1-4	once	NA	TGTGCCATCAGTGCTGCAGGGGCAGAGGAAAAACTGTTTTTT	CAISAAGAEEKLFF
TRBV7-2	TRBJ2-1	NA	TRBD1	TGTGCCAGCAGCGCCGACAGGGGAGCTTACAATGAGCAGTTCTTC	CASSADRGAYNEQFF
TRBV19	TRBJ2-3	NA	NA	TGTGCCAGTAGTGGGGGCCCCGAGGGAACAGATACGCAGTATTTT	CASSGGPEGTDTQYF
TRBV5-4	TRBJ1-4	NA	NA	TGTGCCAGCAGCTTGGCGGTCGGGGTGGGTGAAAAACTGTTTTTT	CASSLAVGVGEKLFF
TRBV7-9	TRBJ1-4	NA	NA	TGTGCCAGCAGCTCCTTGTTAGGTAGGGACAATGAAAAACTGTTTTTT	CASSSLLGRDNEKLFF
TRBV4-3	TRBJ2-1	once	NA	TGCGCCAGCAGCCAAGCCCTGGGACTTAGCTCCTACAATGAGCAGTTCTTC	CASSQALGLSSYNEQFF
TRBV12-3/TRBV12-4	TRBJ2-1	NA	NA	TGTGCCAGCAGTCCACGTTACAATGAGCAGTTCTTC	CASSPRYNEQFF
TRBV30	TRBJ1-1	NA	NA	TGTGCCTGGGCGGGAGGCAGGGAGGCTTTCTTT	CAWAGGREAFF
TRBV27	TRBJ1-6	NA	TRBD1	TGTGCCAGCAGTAGACCCCTGGACAGGGTAAAGAATTCACCCCTCCACTTT	CASSRPLDRVKNSPLHF
TRBV18	TRBJ1-2	NA	NA	TGTGCCAGCTCACCACCCATACCAGACCATTCCTGGGGCTACACCTTC	CASSPPIPDHSWGYTF
TRBV6-1	TRBJ1-1	once	NA	TGTGCCAGCAGTGAAGCGCTCGAAGGGCCGGATGAAGCTTTCTTT	CASSEALEGPDEAFF
TRBV30	TRBJ1-3	NA	NA	TGTGCCTGGAGTGTACTCGGCAGGGGATCTGGAAACACCATATATTTT	CAWSVLGRGSGNTIYF
TRBV7-2	TRBJ1-1	NA	TRBD1	TGTGCCAGCGGGCAATGGACAGGGGGTACTGAAGCTTTCTTT	CASGQWTGGTEAFF
TRBV30	TRBJ2-5	NA	NA	TGTGCCTGGACCGCGGGCGCAGGGACAGAGACCCAGTACTTC	CAWTAGAGTETQYF
TRBV19	TRBJ1-6	few	NA	TGTGCCAGTAGTATGGCCGGGCATTCACCCCTCCACTTT	CASSMAGHSPLHF
TRBV28	TRBJ1-2	NA	NA	TGTGCCAGCAACGACAGCGACTATGGCTACACCTTC	CASNDSDYGYTF
TRBV9	TRBJ2-7	NA	NA	TGTGCCAGCAGCGTATCCGGGACCGCGTCCGAGCAGTACTTC	CASSVSGTASEQYF
TRBV6-2/TRBV6-3	TRBJ1-1	NA	NA	TGTGCCAGCAGTTACGTTACGGGGAACACTGAAGCTTTCTTT	CASSYVTGNTEAFF
TRBV11-2	TRBJ1-2	NA	NA	TGTGCCAGCAGCCTACCTGGCAGGGGCTATGGCTACACCTTC	CASSLPGRGYGYTF
TRBV30	TRBJ1-1	NA	NA	TGTGCCTGGAGTACCCGACAGGTGGGCACTGAAGCTTTCTTT	CAWSTRQVGTEAFF
TRBV5-4	TRBJ2-3	once	TRBD1	TGTGCCAGCAGCTTGGGTAGGGGGCTCGGCACAGATACGCAGTATTTT	CASSLGRGLGTDTQYF
TRBV10-3	TRBJ2-3	NA	TRBD2	TGTGCCACCGGCACTAGCGGGGGTGCAGATACGCAGTATTTT	CATGTSGGADTQYF
TRBV28	TRBJ1-5	NA	TRBD1	TGTGCCAGCAGTTTGGGACAGGGGGTGAGTCAGCCCCAGCATTTT	CASSLGQGVSQPQHF
TRBV15	TRBJ2-7	NA	NA	TGTGCCACCAGCAGAGGTACAGGAATTGTATACGAGCAGTACTTC	CATSRGTGIVYEQYF
TRBV7-9	TRBJ2-3	NA	TRBD2	TGTGCCACCGGGACTAGCGGGACCACAGATACGCAGTATTTT	CATGTSGTTDTQYF
TRBV3-1/TRBV3-2	TRBJ1-2	NA	TRBD1	TGTGCCAGCAGCCAAGAATGGGACAGGCATACTCGGTTTGGCTACACCTTC	CASSQEWDRHTRFGYTF
TRBV7-9	TRBJ2-7	NA	NA	TGTGCCAGCAGCTTAGTGAGCAACGAGCAGTACTTC	CASSLVSNEQYF
TRBV7-9	TRBJ2-3	NA	NA	TGTGCCAGCAGCTCCCGCGTCAGGGGCACAGATACGCAGTATTTT	CASSSRVRGTDTQYF
TRBV12-3/TRBV12-4	TRBJ2-1	NA	TRBD1	TGTGCCAGCAGTGGGGACAGGGTAACTGAGCAGTTCTTC	CASSGDRVTEQFF
TRBV4-1	TRBJ1-6	once	NA	TGCGCCAGCAGCCAACAGAGCTCCTATAATTCACCCCTCCACTTT	CASSQQSSYNSPLHF
TRBV7-2	TRBJ1-1	NA	NA	TGTGCCAGCAGCTTAGAGTTTGAAGCTTTCTTT	CASSLEFEAFF
TRBV7-3	TRBJ2-1	NA	TRBD2	TGTGCCAGCAGCTCGGTTAGCGGGGCGCGCGGGGCTTTGGGTGAGCAGTTCTTC	CASSSVSGARGALGEQFF
TRBV28	TRBJ1-1	NA	NA	TGTGCCAGTACCACCCCGGGCACGGGCACTGAAGCTTTCTTT	CASTTPGTGTEAFF